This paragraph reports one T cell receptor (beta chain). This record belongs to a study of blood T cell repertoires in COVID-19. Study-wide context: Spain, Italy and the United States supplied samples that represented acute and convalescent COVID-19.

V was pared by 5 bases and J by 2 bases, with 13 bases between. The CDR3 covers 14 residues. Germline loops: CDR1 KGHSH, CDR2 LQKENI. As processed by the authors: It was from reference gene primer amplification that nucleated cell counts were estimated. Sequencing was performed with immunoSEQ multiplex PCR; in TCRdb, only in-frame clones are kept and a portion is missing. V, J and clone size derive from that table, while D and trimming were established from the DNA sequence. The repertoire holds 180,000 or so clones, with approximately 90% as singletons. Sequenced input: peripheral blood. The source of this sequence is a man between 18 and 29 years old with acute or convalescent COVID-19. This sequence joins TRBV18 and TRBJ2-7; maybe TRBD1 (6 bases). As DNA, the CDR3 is TGTGCCAGCTCAGTTTTACAGGGCCCCTACGAGCAGTACTTC. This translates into CASSVLQGPYEQYF.